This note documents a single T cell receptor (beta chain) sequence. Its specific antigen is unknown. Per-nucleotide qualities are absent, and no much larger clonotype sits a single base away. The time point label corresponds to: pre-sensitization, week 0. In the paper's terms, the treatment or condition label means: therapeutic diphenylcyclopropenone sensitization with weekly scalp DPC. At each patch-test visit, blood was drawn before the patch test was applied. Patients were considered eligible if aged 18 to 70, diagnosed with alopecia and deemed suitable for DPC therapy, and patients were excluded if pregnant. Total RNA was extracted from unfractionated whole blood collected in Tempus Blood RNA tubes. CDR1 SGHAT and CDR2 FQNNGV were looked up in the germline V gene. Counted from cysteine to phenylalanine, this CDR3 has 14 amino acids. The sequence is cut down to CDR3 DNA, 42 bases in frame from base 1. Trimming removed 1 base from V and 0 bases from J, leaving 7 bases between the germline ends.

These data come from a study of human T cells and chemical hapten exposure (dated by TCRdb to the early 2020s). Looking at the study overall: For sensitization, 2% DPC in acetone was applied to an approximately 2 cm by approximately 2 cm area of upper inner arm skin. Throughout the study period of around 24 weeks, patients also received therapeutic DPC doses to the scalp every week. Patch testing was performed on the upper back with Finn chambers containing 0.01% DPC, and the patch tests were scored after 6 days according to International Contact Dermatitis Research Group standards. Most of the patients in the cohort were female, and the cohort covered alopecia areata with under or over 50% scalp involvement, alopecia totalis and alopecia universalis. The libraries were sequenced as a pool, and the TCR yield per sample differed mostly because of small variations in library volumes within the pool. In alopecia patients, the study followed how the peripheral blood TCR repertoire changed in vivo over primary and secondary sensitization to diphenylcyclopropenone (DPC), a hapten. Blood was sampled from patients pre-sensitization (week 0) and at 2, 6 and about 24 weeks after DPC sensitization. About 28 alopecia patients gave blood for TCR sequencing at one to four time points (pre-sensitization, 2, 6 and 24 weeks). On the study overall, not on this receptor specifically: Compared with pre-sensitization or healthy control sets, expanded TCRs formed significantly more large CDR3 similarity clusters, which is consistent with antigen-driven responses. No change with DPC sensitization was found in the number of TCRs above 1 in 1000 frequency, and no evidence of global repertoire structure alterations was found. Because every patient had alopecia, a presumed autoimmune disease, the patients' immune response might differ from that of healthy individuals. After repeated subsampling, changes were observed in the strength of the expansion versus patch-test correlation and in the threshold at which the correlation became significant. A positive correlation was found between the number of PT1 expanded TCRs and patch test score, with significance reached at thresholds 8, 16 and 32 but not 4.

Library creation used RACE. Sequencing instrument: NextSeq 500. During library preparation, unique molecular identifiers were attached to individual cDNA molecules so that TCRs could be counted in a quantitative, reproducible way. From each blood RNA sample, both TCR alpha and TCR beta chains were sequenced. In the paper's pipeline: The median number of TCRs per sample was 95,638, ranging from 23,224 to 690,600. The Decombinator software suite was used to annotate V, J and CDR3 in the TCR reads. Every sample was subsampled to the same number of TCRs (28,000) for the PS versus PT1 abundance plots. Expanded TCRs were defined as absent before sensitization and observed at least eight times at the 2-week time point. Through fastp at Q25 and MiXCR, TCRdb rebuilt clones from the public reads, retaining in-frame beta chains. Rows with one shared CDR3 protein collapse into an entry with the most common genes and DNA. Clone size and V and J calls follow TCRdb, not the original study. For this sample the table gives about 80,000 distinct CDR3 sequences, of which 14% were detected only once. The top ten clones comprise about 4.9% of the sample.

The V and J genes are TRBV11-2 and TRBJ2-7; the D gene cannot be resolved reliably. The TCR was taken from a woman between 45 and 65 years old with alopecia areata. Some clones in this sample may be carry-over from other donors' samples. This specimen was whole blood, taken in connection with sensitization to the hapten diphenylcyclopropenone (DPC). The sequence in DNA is TGTGCCAGCAGCTTAGCCGCTGTCTCCTACGAGCAGTACTTC. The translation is CASSLAAVSYEQYF.